This TCR beta chain was captured in a study of cytomegalovirus exposure and HLA in healthy donors (dated by TCRdb to about 2017). About the study as a whole: An earlier analysis of roughly 500 of the donors reported about 300 Gb of sequence data and about 120 million unique TCR beta sequences obtained from 180 million or so T cells. About 300 gigabases of sequencing data and approximately 80 million unique TCR sequences were included in an early release covering 550 to 650 HLA-typed donors. Of the approximately 370 genotyped donors, roughly 80% were placed in the genetic ancestry cluster associated with self-reported Caucasian donors. The study aimed to test whether signatures of past pathogen exposure could be identified by cataloging public T cell receptors. The study used immunosequencing to profile the T cell repertoires of 666 subjects and linked those repertoires to cytomegalovirus serostatus. A separate validation cohort of some 130 different subjects was used in addition to the approximately 700-subject first cohort. To predict cytomegalovirus infection status, the study brought together high-throughput TCR immunosequencing, statistical association of individual TCRs with disease status, and machine learning. A later analysis re-examined previously published TCR beta repertoires from several hundred donors and added high-resolution HLA genotyping to investigate patterns of TCR occurrence. Rather than drawing on any new phenotypic data, the later analysis identified candidate immune exposures from TCR beta sequences and the way those sequences occurred across donors. In an earlier analysis of several hundred of the donors, high-throughput TCR beta sequencing was used to judge whether each TCR beta V gene segment behaved as functional or pseudogenic. Alongside the repertoire data, information on donor age, sex, ethnicity and CMV serostatus was compiled. In a later genetic analysis, genome-wide SNP genotypes for about three fifths of the roughly 670 donors were used, and that subset was treated as a discovery cohort. Every repertoire in the discovery cohort had been generated on one and the same sequencing platform. HLA typing covered class I and class II loci at four-digit resolution. The number of donors typed differed by locus, with roughly 620-630 for A, B, C, DRB1 and DQB1, more than 500 for DQA1, approximately 570 for DPA1, and roughly 450 for DPB1. Four to six DR-DQ haplotypes were handled as single units for association and clustering, since linkage in the cohort was strong. On average, around 230,000 unique TCR beta nucleotide sequences were sequenced per donor among some 420 genotyped donors of the cohort, with 15% to 20% of those sequences being non-productive. Broad study findings and their caveats: The classifier was reported to diagnose cytomegalovirus status with high specificity and sensitivity in both the original and validation cohorts. In vitro tests confirmed that three of the cytomegalovirus-associated TCR beta chains recognize cytomegalovirus antigens. The study listed 164 TCR beta chains as associated with cytomegalovirus. A further reported finding was that TCR beta sequences accurately predicted the HLA-A and HLA-B alleles for most subjects in the first cohort. An association between a missense DCLRE1C variant and V-gene and J-gene trimming of TCR beta chains was found in a later genetic analysis and replicated in an independent cohort. According to a later analysis, parvovirus B19, influenza, CMV and Epstein-Barr virus appeared linked to several top co-occurrence clusters. Most TCR sequences were observed very rarely across donors, whereas some public TCRs were present in many individuals. An earlier analysis of approximately 570 of the donors showed that most TCR beta V segments appeared in productive rearrangements either about 87% or about 30% of the time, which broadly matched IMGT annotations. The sequencing pipeline was judged likely to have produced a cluster of highly shared sequence variants as a technical artifact. The cohort was sequenced for TCR beta chains only, and without alpha or paired-chain data the features that could be detected were limited. Compared with equally common non-associated chains, HLA-associated TCR beta chains in a later analysis were more clonally expanded and had lower generation probabilities. Specific HLA alleles were associated with roughly 17,000 TCR beta sequences at a false discovery rate of 0.05 in a later analysis. Strong co-occurrence of HLA alleles, especially DR and DQ, made assigning TCR associations to individual alleles difficult. Roughly uniform sequencing depth across donors was assumed in presence/absence analyses, although this assumption may not hold. Linkage disequilibrium might explain the correlated functional status among segregating V segments, but an unknown experimental factor could not be ruled out. In a later genetic analysis, fewer N-insertions in productive TCRs were reported among donors in an Asian-associated ancestry cluster than the 666-donor mean. Because HLA typing was unavailable for some donors at each locus, only the typed subset was used in association tests. The earlier analysis of approximately 560 of the donors excluded approximately 17 rarely observed V segments, including chromosome 9 orphons, because counts were too low. In a later analysis, most CMV-associated TCR beta chains were found to appear HLA-restricted, with HLA associations seemingly driven largely by CMV exposure. The 87-base-pair reads could not distinguish some IMGT-functional V segments, including TRBV6-2 and TRBV6-3, so those segments were excluded. According to the authors, the approach could potentially be generalized to other disease states and immunological phenotypes. The only immune exposure information available for the cohort was CMV serostatus. According to a later analysis, TCR association rates differed among HLA loci, with DRB1 alleles showing the most associated TCRs and HLA-C alleles showing the fewest.

The cohort consisted of 600 or so healthy bone marrow donors. Cohort members were all nominally healthy when sampled, although unrecorded immune exposures were likely present. The donor tested CMV seropositive and was one of the 289 seropositive cohort members. A peripheral blood sample was collected from each donor, and TCR beta sequencing was performed on peripheral blood mononuclear cells. Genomic DNA was extracted from the blood cell samples with the Qiagen DNeasy Blood Extraction Kit. Turning to this clone: Its antigen specificity is not known. No clone much larger than this one lies a single base away; base qualities are absent.

Library creation used the immunoSEQ multiplex PCR assay. The multiplex PCR relied on a mix of 60 forward primers for TCR Vbeta segments and 13 reverse primers for TCR Jbeta segments. Amplification of the CDR3 region of rearranged TCR beta genes was performed with a multiplex PCR assay on genomic DNA. The Illumina HiSeq System was used to sequence the amplified TCR beta libraries as 87-base-pair reads. The authors processed their data as follows. A later analysis counted some 74 million unique TCR beta chains across the roughly 700 repertoires, and 10 million to 12 million of these chains were shared by at least two donors. A nearest-neighbor algorithm error-corrected the raw reads and collapsed the reads into unique sequences, merging closely related sequences to remove PCR and sequencing errors. To assign V, D and J gene segments, CDR3 sequences were aligned to IMGT reference sequences. For a sequence to be retained, a match of at least six nucleotides to both a V gene segment and a J gene segment was required. Rearrangements were classified as productive when the CDR3 lacked stop codons and remained in frame with V and J, and all other rearrangements were classified as non-productive. CDR3 was defined according to IMGT convention as the region running from the second conserved V-encoded cysteine to the conserved J-encoded phenylalanine. The earlier analysis of about 530 of the donors excluded any sequence lacking an unambiguous match to a single V gene segment. In an earlier analysis of approximately 560 of the donors, a V segment was called functional when productive rearrangements were above 56.7%, and segregating when the standard deviation between donors exceeded 5%. To diagnose cytomegalovirus status from the catalog of TCR beta chain sequences, a statistical classification framework was built. In a later analysis, TCR nucleotide sequences were compared against IMGT/GENE-DB human TR gene sequences so that V and J genes could be assigned. In a later analysis, CDR3 sequences and most-parsimonious VDJ recombination scenarios were assigned using the TCRdist pipeline. A later analysis defined each TCR beta chain by its CDR3 amino acid sequence plus V-gene family, and excluded reads lacking a unique V-gene family. As a way to deal with suspected cross-contamination and a sequencing artifact, a later analysis dropped nearly 600 nucleotide sequences that were highly shared and had low generation probability. For each public chain, a later analysis derived a clonal expansion index from normalized ranks of inferred template counts within each repertoire. Generation probabilities in a later analysis came from a VDJ recombination model fitted to out-of-frame rearrangements, and those results were checked against IGoR. In a later analysis, hypergeometric tests were used to score TCR-TCR, TCR-HLA and TCR-CMV co-occurrence, with a repertoire-size bias correction applied to TCR pairs. A later analysis estimated false discovery rates by permuting HLA or CMV assignments 20 times. A later analysis grouped co-occurring TCRs with DBSCAN, adding TCRdist sequence similarity when clustering within HLA-allele-positive subsets. For co-occurrence clustering, repertoires with fewer than 30,000 or more than 120,000 public chains were excluded, along with roughly five repertoires with anomalous nucleotide sharing. TCRdb provides this immuneACCESS table in a form limited to in-frame rearrangements. Some clones are lacking; in checked studies, under half of them reflect an unresolved V gene, and why the rest are absent is not known. V and J calls plus clone size are reproduced from that table; the DNA served to infer D and trimming. The sample data list 210,000 or so clones, and around 86% of these were observed just once. The ten largest make up 10% to 13% of the sample.

Taken from cysteine to phenylalanine, the CDR3 has 13 residues. Only CDR3 DNA remains: 39 bases, in frame from the first base. A distance of 9 bases separates the germline ends of V and J, which lose 0 bases and 6 bases respectively. Sequences LGHNA (CDR1) and YNFKEQ (CDR2) are obtained from the germline V gene. The clonotype originates from a woman in her forties or fifties in good health and CMV-seropositive. The rearrangement combines TRBV4-2 with TRBJ2-7; no D gene is confidently identified. Sequencing was carried out using PBMCs. The CDR3: CASSQDWASEQYF. The nucleotides are TGTGCCAGCAGCCAAGACTGGGCCAGCGAGCAGTACTTC.